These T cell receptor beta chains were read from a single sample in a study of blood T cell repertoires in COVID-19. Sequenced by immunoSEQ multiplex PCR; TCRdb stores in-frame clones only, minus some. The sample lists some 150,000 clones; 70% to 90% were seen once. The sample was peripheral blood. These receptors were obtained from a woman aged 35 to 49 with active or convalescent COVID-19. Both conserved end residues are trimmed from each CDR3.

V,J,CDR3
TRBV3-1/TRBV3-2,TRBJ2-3,ASSQDLIFEGTQY
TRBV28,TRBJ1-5,ASSLMRGPGLNQPQH
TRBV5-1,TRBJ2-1,ASSIDANRIRVNEQF
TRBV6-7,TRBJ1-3,ASRQGAGNTIY
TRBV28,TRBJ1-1,ASSIGGVTGTEAF
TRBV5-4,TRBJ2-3,ASSLRGGTDTQY
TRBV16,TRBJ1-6,ASGPGTGGWGSYNSPLH
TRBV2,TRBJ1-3,ASSRSPGNTIY
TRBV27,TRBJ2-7,ASTGLAGIKYEQY
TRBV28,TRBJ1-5,AIDRGPYQPQH
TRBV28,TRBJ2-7,ASRPETGRTYEQY
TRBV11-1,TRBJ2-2,ASSPLAASNTGELF
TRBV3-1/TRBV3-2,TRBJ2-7,ASSQGRGSYEQY
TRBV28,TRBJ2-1,ASSLIPLLAGSSYNEQF
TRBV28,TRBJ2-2,ASSLWTGSGELF
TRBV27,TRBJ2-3,ASSLYKSGTDTQY
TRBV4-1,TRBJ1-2,ASSQEHRTNYGYT
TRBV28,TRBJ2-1,ASAYGTGMGDEQF
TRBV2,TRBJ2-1,ASRLAGGLYNEQF
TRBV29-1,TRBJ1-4,SVAKGAREKLF
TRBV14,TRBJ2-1,ASSPWDTRRQF
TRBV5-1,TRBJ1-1,ASSLTGARDTEAF
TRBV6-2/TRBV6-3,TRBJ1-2,ASSPTGAHGYT
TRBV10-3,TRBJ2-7,AIRPAGENEQY
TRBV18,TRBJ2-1,ASSPGPYSYNEQF
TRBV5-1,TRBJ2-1,ASSLSGGFYNEQF
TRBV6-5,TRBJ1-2,ASSPGITNYGYT
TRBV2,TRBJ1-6,ASTLRGNNSPLH
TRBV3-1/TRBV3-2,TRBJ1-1,ASSPRGGGQAF
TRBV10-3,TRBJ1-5,AISESGGNQPQH
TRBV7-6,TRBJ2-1,ASSPRWGVGNEQF